The 7 T cell receptor beta chains given below trace back to one sample, sequenced in a study of blood T cells in healthy people across ages. A second about 7 to 11 cycle PCR used barcoded and J-beta primers. Using its own MiXCR run on the 5' RACE reads, TCRdb lists one record per CDR3 protein. Seen here are about 560,000 distinct CDR3 sequences, about 27% observed once, and the top ten hold approximately 3.3%. These data were also reused for a study on T cells of mothers and their children.

What was sequenced was blood. The receptors were sampled from a boy aged 2 to 9 in good health.

The chain links TRBV6-7 to TRBJ2-3, with D perhaps TRBD2 (5 bases). TRBV6-7 is known as an ORF, though its function is uncertain. Trimming stripped 5 bases from V and 5 bases from J, with 17 bases between. This CDR3 has 15 residues. For the CDR3, the DNA is TGTGCCAGCAGTCCGACACCTGACGGGATAGATACGCAGTATTTT. This sequence encodes CASSPTPDGIDTQYF.

This clonotype occurred a few times. The gene calls are TRBV12-3 or TRBV12-4 and TRBJ2-5, with D perhaps TRBD2 (6 bases). CDR3 size: 15 residues. Deletions cut 6 bases from V and 4 bases from J, with 18 bases between. CDR3 amino acids: CASSVLLGGVETQYF. CDR3 in DNA: TGTGCCAGCAGCGTCCTACTAGGAGGGGTAGAGACCCAGTACTTC.

The genes are TRBV3-1 and TRBJ2-3, with TRBD1 as a possible D gene (5 bases). The CDR3 has 14 amino acids. With 4 bases removed from V and 8 bases from J, the gap between germline ends came to 16 bases. The germline V gene encodes CDR1 LGHDT and CDR2 YNNKEL (reference sequence). The CDR3 DNA is TGTGCCAGCAGCCTAGCAGGGAAGGCAGGTACGCAGTATTTT. Translating gives CASSLAGKAGTQYF.

The V call is TRBV29-1, the J call TRBJ2-1, with D tentatively TRBD1 (5 bases). The CDR3 length is 14 residues. Trimming removed 3 bases from V and 0 bases from J, with 9 bases in between. Germline V gene sequence: CDR1 SQVTM, CDR2 ANQGSEA. CDR3 amino acids: CSVDYRSSYNEQFF. The CDR3 DNA sequence: TGCAGCGTTGACTACAGGAGCTCCTACAATGAGCAGTTCTTC.

Details on this clonotype: Relative to the germline gene, one junction end is altered; a read error may explain this. The CDR3 here is CARSVTLDEQYF. DNA for the CDR3: TGTGCCCGGAGTGTGACCCTGGACGAGCAGTACTTC. This chain links TRBV30 with TRBJ2-7; D call uncertain. The CDR3 contains 12 residues. Germline assignment: CDR1 GTSNPN and CDR2 SVGIG (reference sequence).

This chain uses TRBV30 with TRBJ2-7, with no clear D. Trimming stripped 7 bases from V and 4 bases from J, with 14 bases between. The length of the CDR3 is 12 residues. Per germline, CDR1 GTSNPN and CDR2 SVGIG (reference sequence). The CDR3 loop reads CAFSALGYEQYF. The CDR3, as DNA: TGTGCCTTTTCCGCCTTGGGGTACGAGCAGTACTTC.

Points on this clonotype: One base away lies a much larger clone, so this may be a sequencing read error. The chain combines TRBV9 with TRBJ1-3, with TRBD1 identical over 7 bases. The CDR3 has 16 amino acids. The germline CDR1 and CDR2 sequences are SGDLS and YYNGEE. The CDR3 sequence: CASSAGDSSPGNTVYF. CDR3 DNA sequence: TGTGCCAGCAGCGCAGGGGACAGTTCCCCCGGAAACACCGTATATTTT.